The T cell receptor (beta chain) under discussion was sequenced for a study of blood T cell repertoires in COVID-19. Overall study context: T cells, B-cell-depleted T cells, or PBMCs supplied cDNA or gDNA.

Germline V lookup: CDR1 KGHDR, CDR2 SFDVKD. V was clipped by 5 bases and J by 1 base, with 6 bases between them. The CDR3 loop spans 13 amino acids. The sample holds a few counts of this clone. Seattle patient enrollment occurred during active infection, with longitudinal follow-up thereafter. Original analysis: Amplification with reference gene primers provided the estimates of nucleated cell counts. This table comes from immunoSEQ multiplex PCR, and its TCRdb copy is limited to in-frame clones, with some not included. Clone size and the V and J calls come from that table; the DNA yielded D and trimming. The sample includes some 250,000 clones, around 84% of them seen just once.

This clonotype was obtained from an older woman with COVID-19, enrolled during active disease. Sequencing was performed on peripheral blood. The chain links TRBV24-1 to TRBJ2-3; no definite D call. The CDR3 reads CATSVRGTDTQYF. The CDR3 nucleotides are TGTGCCACCAGTGTTCGGGGCACAGATACGCAGTATTTT.